The 28 T cell receptor beta chains below come from one sample, sequenced in a study of OX40 agonist ivuxolimab in advanced cancers. Produced via immunoSEQ multiplex PCR; TCRdb's table is partial and in-frame only. This sample carries 55,000 to 70,000 clones, approximately 83% of them seen once, and the ten largest clones take over 1.3%. Sample: CD4+ or CD8+ T cells sorted from blood, taken in a trial of the OX40 agonist ivuxolimab. These TCRs come from an adult with an advanced solid tumor such as melanoma, head and neck, liver or kidney cancer.

Remarks on this clone: Other DNA sequences in the same sample also yield this CDR3. The chain recombines TRBV5-1 with TRBJ2-3, with D possibly matching TRBD1 (6 bases). Germline CDR1 and CDR2: SGHRS and YFSETQ. V was clipped by 0 bases and J by 4 bases, with 9 bases between them. The CDR3 loop spans 14 amino acids. The CDR3 coding sequence is TGCGCCAGCAGCTTGGGACAGGTCCCAGATACGCAGTATTTT. It is translated as CASSLGQVPDTQYF.

The chain carries TRBV10-3 and TRBJ2-3; the D gene is possibly TRBD2 (5 bases). V lost 4 bases and J 2 bases, leaving 7 bases between the germline ends. The V gene's germline CDR1 is ENHRY and CDR2 SYGVKD. The CDR3 runs 13 residues. The CDR3 DNA sequence: TGTGCCATCAGTGTAGCGTCCACAGATACGCAGTATTTT. Translating gives CAISVASTDTQYF.

This chain joins TRBV6-1 and TRBJ1-5, with 7 bases lining up with TRBD1. V shed 7 bases and J 4 bases; nucleotides not matched to a gene: 4. The CDR3 length is 13 residues. Per the germline V gene, CDR1 is MNHNS and CDR2 is SASEGT. The CDR3 loop reads CASNSQGNQPQHF. The CDR3 region has the DNA TGTGCCAGCAACTCACAGGGGAATCAGCCCCAGCATTTT.

The chain carries TRBV6-4 and TRBJ1-2; weak D call: TRBD1 (6 bases). Germline loops: CDR1 MRHNA, CDR2 SNTAGT. The CDR3 runs to 13 residues. V lost 6 bases to trimming and J lost 2 bases, with 10 bases between them. The DNA of the CDR3 is TGTGCCAGCAGGACAGGACAGAACTATGGCTACACCTTC. Translation: CASRTGQNYGYTF.

The chain is built from TRBV6-1 and TRBJ1-6; 7 bases line up with TRBD1. The CDR3 totals 14 residues. The V gene end was trimmed by 6 bases and the J gene end by 5 bases; junction bases not matched to a gene: 4. Germline V lookup: CDR1 MNHNS, CDR2 SASEGT. DNA for the CDR3: TGTGCCAGCAGCGACAGGGTCCATAATTCACCCCTCCACTTT. This translates into CASSDRVHNSPLHF.

The chain combines TRBV19 with TRBJ2-1; 10 bases map to TRBD1. The CDR3 extends over 16 amino acids. CDR1 and CDR2 from the germline V gene are LNHDA and SQIVND (reference sequence). J gave up 6 bases and V 3 bases, and 8 bases lay outside the gene matches. The CDR3 nucleotides read TGTGCCAGTAGTATCGTAGGGACAGGGGTACCCAATGAGCAGTTCTTC. It specifies CASSIVGTGVPNEQFF.

The chain joins TRBV5-1 to TRBJ1-6; no definite D call. This CDR3 has 14 amino acids. Germline V lookup: CDR1 SGHRS, CDR2 YFSETQ. V lost 2 bases and J 9 bases, leaving 12 bases between the germline ends. The CDR3 nucleotides read TGCGCCAGCAGCTTTCGAGGGTTTGGTTCACCCCTCCACTTT. Its translation is CASSFRGFGSPLHF.

The V call is TRBV14, the J call TRBJ2-2; tentatively, D is TRBD1 or TRBD2 (5 bases each). Germline loops: CDR1 SGHDN, CDR2 FVKESK. The CDR3 consists of 14 residues. Trimming removed 2 bases from V and 7 bases from J, with 11 bases in between. The DNA of the CDR3 is TGTGCCAGCAGCCAACAGGGCGCGGGCGGGGAGCTGTTTTTT. Its translation: CASSQQGAGGELFF.

This clone has just one count. The CDR3 reads CASSRPGSYNSPLHF. In nucleotides, the CDR3 is TGTGCCAGCAGTCGGCCGGGCTCCTATAATTCACCCCTCCACTTT. V gene TRBV6-5 combines with J gene TRBJ1-6; D not certain. The CDR3 length is 15 residues. V lost 5 bases and J lost 0, with 8 bases in between. The germline CDR1 and CDR2 sequences are MNHEY and SVGAGI.

The V and J genes are TRBV6-6 and TRBJ2-5; TRBD1 matches 8 bases. Germline V CDR1 and CDR2: MNHNY, SVGAGI (reference sequence). The CDR3 totals 16 residues. Trimming took 2 bases from V and 2 from J; bases not matched to a gene: 7. CDR3 amino acids: CASSYPGQGNQETQYF. In nucleotides, the CDR3 is TGTGCCAGCAGTTACCCTGGACAGGGCAATCAAGAGACCCAGTACTTC.

This clone was seen just once. This chain links TRBV15 with TRBJ2-1, with a weak D call TRBD2 (6 bases). V lost 1 base to trimming and J lost 0 bases, with 10 bases between them. The CDR3 consists of 16 residues. Germline CDR1 reads LNHNV; CDR2 reads YYDKDF (reference sequence). The DNA of the CDR3 is TGTGCCACCAGCAGAGTTGCGGGGAGCTCCTACAATGAGCAGTTCTTC. Residues: CATSRVAGSSYNEQFF.

The J gene is TRBJ2-1, the V gene TRBV12-5; D may be TRBD2 (6 bases). Germline CDR1 and CDR2: LGHNT and FRNRAP. Trimming cost V 7 bases and J 5 bases, with 12 bases left between them. This CDR3 spans 13 amino acids. The CDR3 sequence: CASVIGGDNEQFF. The CDR3 coding sequence is TGTGCTAGTGTTATCGGCGGGGACAATGAGCAGTTCTTC.

The table lists this clone with a few counts. The chain joins TRBV19 to TRBJ1-5; unclear D gene. CDR3 length: 15 amino acids. Germline V gene data show CDR1 as LNHDA and CDR2 as SQIVND (reference sequence). V gave up 5 bases and J gave up 3 bases, with 14 bases separating them. The CDR3 DNA reads as TGTGCCAGTAGTCTAAGGCGCAGTAACAATCAGCCCCAGCATTTT. It encodes CASSLRRSNNQPQHF.

J is TRBJ2-3 and V is TRBV5-4, with D uncertain. V dropped 1 base and J dropped 2 bases, with 8 bases sitting between them. There are 14 residues in the CDR3. Germline V gene data show CDR1 as SGHNT and CDR2 as YYREEE (reference sequence). In nucleotides, the CDR3 is TGTGCCAGCAGCTTGAGTCTCCACACAGATACGCAGTATTTT. Translating it yields CASSLSLHTDTQYF.

V is TRBV15 and J is TRBJ2-1, with 11 nucleotides matching TRBD2. V shed 4 bases and J 9 bases; nucleotides not matched to a gene: 11. This CDR3 is built from 16 residues. Germline-derived CDR1 and CDR2 are LNHNV and YYDKDF (reference sequence). The CDR3 nucleotides read TGTGCCACCAGCATCCTCCCCCTAGCGGGGGGAGGTGAGCAGTTCTTC. Residues: CATSILPLAGGGEQFF.

The chain uses TRBV27 and TRBJ2-7; 7 positions agree with TRBD1. V was clipped by 7 bases and J by 2 bases; unmatched bases: 2. This CDR3 has 12 amino acids. The V gene's germline CDR1 is MNHEY and CDR2 SMNVEV (reference sequence). The CDR3 spells CASTDRAYEQYF. The CDR3 coding sequence is TGTGCCAGCACCGACAGGGCCTACGAGCAGTACTTC.

CDR3 protein: CASITQGAGNQPQHF. CDR3 DNA: TGTGCCAGTATAACACAGGGAGCAGGCAATCAGCCCCAGCATTTT. V gene TRBV19 combines with J gene TRBJ1-5; TRBD1 is a possible D gene (6 bases). The V gene lost 7 bases and the J gene lost 2 bases, with 15 bases spanning the gap. The CDR3 consists of 15 residues. Germline lookup yields CDR1 LNHDA and CDR2 SQIVND (reference sequence).

This chain uses TRBV10-3 with TRBJ2-7; a possible D gene is TRBD1 (6 bases). CDR3 size: 12 residues. Trimming stripped 11 bases from V and 1 base from J, with 12 bases between. Germline V gene lookup returns CDR1 ENHRY and CDR2 SYGVKD. The CDR3 here is CAAKGGSYEQYF. The CDR3 DNA sequence: TGTGCCGCCAAAGGGGGTTCCTACGAGCAGTACTTC.

The chain uses TRBV2 and TRBJ2-7, with 9 bases matching TRBD2. Per the germline V gene, CDR1 is SNHLY and CDR2 is FYNNEI. This CDR3 spans 14 amino acids. V shed 7 bases, J shed 0 bases, and the junction held 4 bases outside the gene matches. CDR3 protein: CASTRTSVSYEQYF. The DNA of the CDR3 is TGTGCCAGCACCCGGACTAGCGTCTCCTACGAGCAGTACTTC. Drawing the rest from reference TRBV2 and TRBJ2-7, the complete variable domain is EPEVTQTPSHQVTQMGQEVILRCVPISNHLYFYWYRQILGQKVEFLVSFYNNEISEKSEIFDDQFSVERPDGSNFTLKIRSTKLEDSAMYFCASTRTSVSYEQYFGPGTRLTVT.

The chain employs TRBV7-2 and TRBJ2-5; D is possibly TRBD1 or TRBD2 (6 bases each). The CDR3 length is 16 residues. V gave up 3 bases and J gave up 7 bases, with 21 bases separating them. Germline assignment: CDR1 SGHTA and CDR2 FQGNSA. CDR3 sequence: CASSFSNRDLGGTQYF. For the CDR3, the DNA is TGTGCCAGCAGCTTCTCGAACAGGGACTTGGGGGGGACCCAGTACTTC.

V usage is TRBV7-9 and J usage is TRBJ1-5; no firm D call. CDR3 size: 14 residues. CDR1 and CDR2 (germline): SEHNR, FQNEAQ (reference sequence). The germline V and J ends were trimmed by 1 base and 7 bases, with 11 bases remaining between them. In DNA, the CDR3 is TGTGCCAGCAGCTTAGGGTGGGCAAACCAGCCCCAGCATTTT. Translating gives CASSLGWANQPQHF. The entire variable domain, with the rest obtained from reference TRBV7-9 and TRBJ1-5, is as follows: DTGVSQNPRHKITKRGQNVTFRCDPISEHNRLYWYRQTLGQGPEFLTYFQNEAQLEKSRLLSDRFSAERPKGSFSTLEIQRTEQGDSAMYLCASSLGWANQPQHFGDGTRLSIL.

The rearrangement joins TRBV5-1 to TRBJ1-1; D not resolved. Trimming took off 3 bases at V and 1 base at J, with 13 bases between the two ends. From germline, CDR1 is SGHRS and CDR2 YFSETQ. The CDR3 length is 15 residues. DNA of the CDR3: TGCGCCAGCAGCTCCCACCCCGGGGAGAACACTGAAGCTTTCTTT. It is translated as CASSSHPGENTEAFF.

This clone was seen once. The chain combines TRBV5-1 with TRBJ2-3; unclear D gene. The CDR3 totals 15 residues. Germline lookup yields CDR1 SGHRS and CDR2 YFSETQ. V dropped 1 base and J dropped 0 bases, with 9 bases sitting between them. CDR3 protein: CASSLSRISTDTQYF. For the CDR3, the DNA is TGCGCCAGCAGCTTGTCCCGTATTAGCACAGATACGCAGTATTTT. The full variable domain, with the rest looked up from reference TRBV5-1 and TRBJ2-3, is KAGVTQTPRYLIKTRGQQVTLSCSPISGHRSVSWYQQTPGQGLQFLFEYFSETQRNKGNFPGRFSGRQFSNSRSEMNVSTLELGDSALYLCASSLSRISTDTQYFGPGTRLTVL.

This clone was counted at least ten times. CDR3 in DNA: TGTGCCAGCAGTTTATTGTCTAGCGGGGGGAAAGAAGAGACCCAGTACTTC. Its protein is CASSLLSSGGKEETQYF. V gene TRBV28 combines with J gene TRBJ2-5; 11 positions agree with TRBD2. V shed 1 base, J shed 3 bases, and the junction held 7 bases outside the gene matches. The CDR3 is 17 residues long. Germline assignment: CDR1 MDHEN and CDR2 SYDVKM.

V is TRBV10-1 and J is TRBJ1-6, with a possible D match to TRBD1 (5 bases). The CDR3 length is 15 residues. CDR1 WNHNN and CDR2 SYGVQD come from the germline V gene (reference sequence). With 0 bases removed from V and 8 bases from J, the gap between germline ends came to 11 bases. CDR3 nucleotide sequence: TGCGCCAGCAGTGAGTCGGGCAGGGTGGATTCACCCCTCCACTTT. It specifies CASSESGRVDSPLHF.

Worth noting for this clone: Germline is not matched at one junction end, which may reflect a read error. The chain combines TRBV27 with TRBJ1-4; D perhaps matches TRBD1 (6 bases). Germline V CDR1 and CDR2: MNHEY, SMNVEV (reference sequence). CDR3 length: 16 amino acids. DNA for the CDR3: TGTGCCAGCAGACGAATATACAGGGCAACTAATGAAAGACTGTTTTTT. This encodes CASRRIYRATNERLFF.

This chain joins TRBV7-8 and TRBJ1-3; no clear D gene. The length of the CDR3 is 16 residues. Trimming left V 1 base short and J 0 bases short, with 10 bases between. Germline CDR1 reads SGHVS; CDR2 reads FQNEAQ. The CDR3 coding sequence is TGTGCCAGCAGCTTAGAACGGCTAAGCTCTGGAAACACCATATATTTT. Amino acids: CASSLERLSSGNTIYF.

The chain uses TRBV9 and TRBJ1-6, with a weak D call TRBD1 (5 bases). The V gene's germline CDR1 is SGDLS and CDR2 YYNGEE. The germline V and J ends were trimmed by 2 bases and 0 bases, with 9 bases remaining between them. This CDR3 region has 16 residues. CDR3 sequence: CASSVGRGSYNSPLHF. The CDR3, as DNA: TGTGCCAGCAGCGTGGGACGGGGCTCCTATAATTCACCCCTCCACTTT.